This T cell receptor (beta chain) derives from a study of cytomegalovirus exposure and HLA in healthy donors. General observations from the study: In the 120 or so validation repertoires, approximately 94% of cluster scores exceeded 0, per a later analysis. In vitro checks showed that a few CMV-associated chains really do target CMV antigens.

Here immunoSEQ multiplex PCR was the method, and the copy in TCRdb shows in-frame clones only, minus some. The sample has some 150,000 clones; approximately 86% are singletons. With respect to this clone: Antigen specificity is unknown.

Looked up from germline, CDR1 is MNHEY and CDR2 is SVGAGI. This CDR3 has 14 amino acids. Trimming stripped 0 bases from V and 4 bases from J, with 7 bases between. The clonotype was recovered from a man aged 18 to 30 in good health and CMV-seropositive. The V gene is TRBV6-5, the J gene TRBJ1-3, with unresolved D. Sequencing used PBMCs. CDR3 amino acids: CASSYSSGGNTIYF. DNA for the CDR3: TGTGCCAGCAGTTACTCCTCGGGAGGAAACACCATATATTTT.